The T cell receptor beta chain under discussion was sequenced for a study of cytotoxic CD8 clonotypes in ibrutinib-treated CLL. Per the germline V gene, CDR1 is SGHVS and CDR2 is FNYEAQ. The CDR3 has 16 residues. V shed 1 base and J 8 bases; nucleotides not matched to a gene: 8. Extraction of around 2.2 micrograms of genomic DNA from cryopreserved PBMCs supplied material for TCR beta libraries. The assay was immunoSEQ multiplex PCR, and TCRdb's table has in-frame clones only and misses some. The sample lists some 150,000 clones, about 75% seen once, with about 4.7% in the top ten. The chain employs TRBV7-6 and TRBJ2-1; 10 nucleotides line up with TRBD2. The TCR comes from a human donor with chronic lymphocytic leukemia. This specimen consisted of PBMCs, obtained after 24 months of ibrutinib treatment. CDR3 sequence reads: CASSLVLGTSDDEQFF. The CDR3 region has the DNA TGTGCCAGCAGCTTAGTTCTGGGGACTAGCGATGATGAGCAGTTCTTC.